These T cell receptor beta chains were read from a single sample in a study of blood T cell repertoires in COVID-19. This table comes from immunoSEQ multiplex PCR, and its TCRdb copy is limited to in-frame clones, with some not included. The table records 120,000 or so clones, less than 90% of them present only once. Material for sequencing was peripheral blood. These receptors were collected from a woman aged 80 or over with acute or convalescent COVID-19. The CDR3 runs from the conserved cysteine through the conserved F or W. D genes are given only for firm matches. Part of the rows lack a size; the others show once, few, many or a class for expanded clones.

clone_size,v_call,j_call,d_call,cdr3_aa,cdr3_nt
few,TRBV7-8,TRBJ1-1,TRBD1,CASSSGQPGNTEAFF,TGTGCCAGCAGCTCGGGACAGCCTGGGAACACTGAAGCTTTCTTT
.,TRBV6-5,TRBJ2-1,TRBD1,CASNQQGSYNEQFF,TGTGCCAGCAATCAACAGGGGTCCTACAATGAGCAGTTCTTC
.,TRBV28,TRBJ1-1,.,CASSSYGAGPRREAFF,TGTGCCAGCAGCTCTTATGGGGCGGGGCCCCGGAGGGAAGCTTTCTTT
.,TRBV11-3,TRBJ1-5,TRBD1,CASSLDPGQGTNQPQHF,TGTGCCAGCAGCTTAGATCCGGGACAGGGGACAAATCAGCCCCAGCATTTT
.,TRBV5-1,TRBJ2-5,TRBD1,CASSLDTGGSLETQYF,TGCGCCAGCAGCTTGGACACAGGGGGATCTCTCGAGACCCAGTACTTC
.,TRBV2,TRBJ2-5,TRBD2,CAVSGGLRDRETQYF,TGTGCCGTTAGCGGGGGCCTCCGGGACCGAGAGACCCAGTACTTC
.,TRBV29-1,TRBJ2-3,.,CSATRTSTDTQYF,TGCAGCGCGACCAGGACTAGCACAGATACGCAGTATTTT
.,TRBV18,TRBJ2-3,TRBD1,CASSPQGAGTDTQYF,TGTGCCAGCTCACCACAGGGGGCGGGCACAGATACGCAGTATTTT
.,TRBV7-9,TRBJ2-1,TRBD1,CASSRDRASRNNEQFF,TGTGCCAGCAGCCGCGACAGGGCGAGCCGAAACAATGAGCAGTTCTTC
.,TRBV10-3,TRBJ2-2,TRBD1,CATSETGGLNTGELFF,TGTGCCACATCGGAGACAGGGGGCCTGAACACCGGGGAGCTGTTTTTT
.,TRBV11-2,TRBJ2-3,TRBD1,CASSSRQGRTDTQYF,TGTGCCAGCAGCTCCAGACAGGGGCGCACAGATACGCAGTATTTT
.,TRBV5-8,TRBJ1-2,.,CASSPERGVTGYTF,TGTGCCAGCAGCCCCGAACGGGGGGTTACTGGCTACACCTTC
.,TRBV18,TRBJ1-2,.,CASSPNQGISPRGYTF,TGTGCCAGCTCCCCCAACCAGGGGATATCCCCCCGGGGCTACACCTTC
.,TRBV6-4,TRBJ1-6,.,CASSDPKPGFTYNSPLHF,TGTGCCAGCAGTGACCCCAAGCCGGGGTTCACCTATAATTCACCCCTCCACTTT
.,TRBV2,TRBJ1-3,TRBD1,CASSEDRDGNTIYF,TGTGCCAGCAGCGAGGACAGGGATGGAAACACCATATATTTT
.,TRBV19,TRBJ1-6,TRBD1,CASSGQVSRSPLHF,TGTGCCAGTAGTGGACAGGTATCAAGATCACCCCTCCACTTT
.,TRBV4-3,TRBJ1-1,.,CASSRAGEGGGEAFF,TGCGCCAGCAGCCGCGCCGGAGAGGGAGGTGGAGAAGCTTTCTTT
.,TRBV14,TRBJ2-1,.,CASSQETGNQKGDEQFF,TGTGCCAGCAGCCAAGAAACCGGGAACCAAAAGGGGGATGAGCAGTTCTTC
.,TRBV7-6,TRBJ2-5,TRBD1,CASHLLGTGNGETQYF,TGTGCCAGCCATCTCCTTGGGACAGGGAACGGAGAGACCCAGTACTTC